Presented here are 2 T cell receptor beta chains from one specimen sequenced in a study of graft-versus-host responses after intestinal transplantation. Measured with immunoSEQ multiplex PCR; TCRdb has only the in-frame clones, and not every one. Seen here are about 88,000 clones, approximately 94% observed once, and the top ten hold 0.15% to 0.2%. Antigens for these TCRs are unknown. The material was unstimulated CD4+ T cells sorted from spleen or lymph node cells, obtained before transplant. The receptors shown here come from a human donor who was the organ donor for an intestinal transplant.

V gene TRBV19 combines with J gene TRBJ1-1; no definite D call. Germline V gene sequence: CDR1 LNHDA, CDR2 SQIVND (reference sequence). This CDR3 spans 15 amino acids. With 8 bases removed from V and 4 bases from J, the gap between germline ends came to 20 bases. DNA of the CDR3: TGTGCCAGTCGACCGATAACTGGCGGTGGCACTGAAGCTTTCTTT. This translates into CASRPITGGGTEAFF.

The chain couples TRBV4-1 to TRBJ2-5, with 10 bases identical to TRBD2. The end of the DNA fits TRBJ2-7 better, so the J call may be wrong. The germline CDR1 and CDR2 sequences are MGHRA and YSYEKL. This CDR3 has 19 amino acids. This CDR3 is CASSQPPGLAKGLSYEQYF. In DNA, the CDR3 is TGCGCCAGCAGCCAACCACCGGGACTAGCGAAGGGGTTATCCTACGAGCAGTACTTC.